These 20 T cell receptor beta chains were sequenced from one sample in a study of T cells in tuberculosis. Here immunoSEQ multiplex PCR was the method, and the copy in TCRdb shows in-frame clones only, minus some. This sample has more than 20,000 clones, with roughly 88% found just once. The sample's time point: new active TB diagnosis, blood taken before or within 7 days of starting treatment. The sequencing used PBMCs, collected at tuberculosis diagnosis. All receptors come from an adult with tuberculosis.

The V gene is TRBV2, the J gene TRBJ2-5; D uncertain. The CDR3 sequence is 11 residues long. Trimming removed 6 bases from V and 5 bases from J, with 7 bases in between. Germline CDR1 reads SNHLY; CDR2 reads FYNNEI. The CDR3 DNA is TGTGCCAGCAGGCCCGAGGAGACCCAGTACTTC. Translation: CASRPEETQYF. Full variable domain (missing parts from reference TRBV2 and TRBJ2-5): EPEVTQTPSHQVTQMGQEVILRCVPISNHLYFYWYRQILGQKVEFLVSFYNNEISEKSEIFDDQFSVERPDGSNFTLKIRSTKLEDSAMYFCASRPEETQYFGPGTRLLVL.

The J gene is TRBJ1-5, the V gene TRBV6-5, with TRBD1 identical over 9 bases. After removal of 6 bases from V and 7 bases from J, the junction contained 7 bases not matched to a gene. The CDR3 length is 14 residues. The germline CDR1 and CDR2 sequences are MNHEY and SVGAGI. CDR3 amino acids: CASRRTGGEQPQHF. The CDR3 coding sequence is TGTGCCAGCAGGCGAACAGGGGGCGAGCAGCCCCAGCATTTT.

This clone appeared once. The chain uses TRBV7-9 and TRBJ1-4; D remains unclear. Germline-derived CDR1 and CDR2 are SEHNR and FQNEAQ (reference sequence). V gave up 1 base and J gave up 8 bases, with 11 bases separating them. CDR3 length: 14 residues. CDR3 region: CASSLGGRREKLFF. Here the CDR3 DNA reads TGTGCCAGCAGCTTAGGAGGGAGGCGAGAAAAACTGTTTTTT.

This sequence joins TRBV2 and TRBJ1-5; 7 bases align to TRBD1. V shed 10 bases, J shed 3 bases, and the junction held 6 bases outside the gene matches. The CDR3 sequence is 13 residues long. CDR1 SNHLY and CDR2 FYNNEI come from the germline V gene. This chain's CDR3 is CATTGEYNQPQHF. In DNA, the CDR3 is TGTGCCACCACAGGGGAATACAATCAGCCCCAGCATTTT.

This sequence joins TRBV19 and TRBJ2-6; D perhaps matches TRBD1 (6 bases). Germline lookup yields CDR1 LNHDA and CDR2 SQIVND (reference sequence). This CDR3 has 12 amino acids. V lost 3 bases to trimming and J lost 10 bases, with 7 bases between them. CDR3 region: CASSMDRNVLTF. Here the CDR3 DNA reads TGTGCCAGTAGTATGGACAGAAACGTCCTGACTTTC. The whole variable domain, filled in from reference TRBV19 and TRBJ2-6, reads DGGITQSPKYLFRKEGQNVTLSCEQNLNHDAMYWYRQDPGQGLRLIYYSQIVNDFQKGDIAEGYSVSREKKESFPLTVTSAQKNPTAFYLCASSMDRNVLTFGAGSRLTVL.

The rearrangement joins TRBV30 to TRBJ2-1, with 11 bases fitting TRBD2. With V trimmed by 1 base and J by 5 bases, 7 bases remained unmatched. This CDR3 spans 16 amino acids. The germline V gene encodes CDR1 GTSNPN and CDR2 SVGIG (reference sequence). The CDR3 region is CAWSALLAGEDNEQFF. As DNA, the CDR3 is TGTGCCTGGAGTGCCCTACTAGCGGGGGAAGACAATGAGCAGTTCTTC.

The chain couples TRBV9 to TRBJ1-3, with a weak D call TRBD1 (5 bases). Germline V CDR1 and CDR2: SGDLS, YYNGEE. The germline V and J ends were trimmed by 4 bases and 0 bases, with 11 bases remaining between them. The CDR3 length is 15 residues. The CDR3 here is CASSFQGSSGNTIYF. The DNA of the CDR3 is TGTGCCAGCAGCTTTCAGGGCAGCTCTGGAAACACCATATATTTT.

The chain is built from TRBV12-5 and TRBJ1-4, with D tentatively TRBD1 (5 bases). Germline CDR1 reads LGHNT; CDR2 reads FRNRAP. The length of the CDR3 is 16 residues. V gave up 5 bases and J gave up 10 bases, with 23 bases separating them. CDR3 sequence (DNA): TGTGCTAGTGGTCCGCGGCGGGGGGAAAATGGTGGAAAACTGTTTTTT. This translates into CASGPRRGENGGKLFF.

The chain recombines TRBV5-1 with TRBJ1-1, with D perhaps matching TRBD1 (5 bases). Germline CDR1 SGHRS, CDR2 YFSETQ. The CDR3 totals 14 residues. V dropped 2 bases and J dropped 5 bases, with 13 bases sitting between them. CDR3 DNA sequence: TGCGCCAGCAGCTTCAGGGAAGTTGGAACTGAAGCTTTCTTT. Translation: CASSFREVGTEAFF.

The V and J genes are TRBV7-2 and TRBJ2-2; D remains ambiguous. V lost 5 bases and J 2 bases, leaving 6 bases between the germline ends. Germline V lookup: CDR1 SGHTA, CDR2 FQGNSA. The CDR3 covers 13 residues. The DNA of the CDR3 is TGTGCCAGCAGCGCACTAAACACCGGGGAGCTGTTTTTT. Its translation: CASSALNTGELFF.

This clone was seen only a few times. The V gene is TRBV7-8, the J gene TRBJ1-5; 9 nucleotides agree with TRBD1. Germline V gene lookup returns CDR1 SGHVS and CDR2 FQNEAQ. The CDR3 covers 16 residues. Trimming at V came to 2 bases and at J to 6 bases, leaving 8 bases not matched to a gene. CDR3 nucleotide sequence: TGTGCCAGCAGCTTACTTCCGGGACAGGGCTCTCAGCCCCAGCATTTT. Protein product: CASSLLPGQGSQPQHF.

The V and J genes are TRBV5-5 and TRBJ2-7; 7 bases are a match to TRBD1. Unmatched junction bases numbered 7, after V lost 4 bases and J lost 6 bases. The CDR3 sequence is 13 residues long. The germline CDR1 and CDR2 sequences are SGHKS and YYEKEE (reference sequence). This CDR3 is CASSGRQGGEQYF. CDR3 bases: TGTGCCAGCAGCGGGAGACAGGGTGGCGAGCAGTACTTC.

The chain couples TRBV4-3 to TRBJ1-1; 7 bases agree with TRBD1. The CDR3 is made up of 15 amino acids. Germline V lookup: CDR1 LGHNA, CDR2 YSLEER. The V segment lost 1 base and the J segment 4 bases; nucleotides outside the gene matches: 6. The CDR3 protein is CASSQVDREATEAFF. The CDR3, as DNA: TGCGCCAGCAGCCAAGTAGACAGGGAAGCCACTGAAGCTTTCTTT.

V and J are TRBV6-5 and TRBJ1-4; D uncertain. The CDR3 has 15 residues. Germline assignment: CDR1 MNHEY and CDR2 SVGAGI. V was cut by 0 bases and J by 0 bases, with 5 bases left in between. The CDR3 DNA follows: TGTGCCAGCAGTTACTCGCAGACAACTAATGAAAAACTGTTTTTT. It codes for CASSYSQTTNEKLFF.

The rearrangement links TRBV5-5 to TRBJ1-6; D not certain. The germline V gene has CDR1 SGHKS and CDR2 YYEKEE (reference sequence). Trimming removed 4 bases at V and 7 bases at J, with 6 bases between. This CDR3 has 12 residues. CDR3 sequence: CASSQQNSPLHF. In DNA, the CDR3 is TGTGCCAGCAGCCAACAAAATTCACCCCTCCACTTT.

The chain joins TRBV30 to TRBJ1-1, with 9 bases identical to TRBD1. The length of the CDR3 is 13 residues. The V and J ends lost 3 bases and 5 bases, in that order; junction bases with no gene match: 4. CDR1 GTSNPN and CDR2 SVGIG come from the germline V gene (reference sequence). DNA for the CDR3: TGTGCCTGGAGCGACAGGGGGTATACTGAAGCTTTCTTT. This sequence encodes CAWSDRGYTEAFF.

Only one count was recorded for this clone. The chain uses TRBV5-4 and TRBJ2-1, with 11 bases matching TRBD2. The CDR3 length is 14 residues. Germline CDR1 reads SGHNT; CDR2 reads YYREEE (reference sequence). Losses at the gene ends were 4 bases for V and 7 bases for J; bases not matched to a gene: 4. DNA of the CDR3: TGTGCCAGCAGCCGTTTAGCGGGAGGGAATGAGCAGTTCTTC. Its translation is CASSRLAGGNEQFF. Supplemented by reference TRBV5-4 and TRBJ2-1, the full variable domain reads ETGVTQSPTHLIKTRGQQVTLRCSSQSGHNTVSWYQQALGQGPQFIFQYYREEENGRGNFPPRFSGLQFPNYSSELNVNALELDDSALYLCASSRLAGGNEQFFGPGTRLTVL.

By frequency in the sample, this clone is medium-sized. Its ends do not fully match the called genes, so a read error is possible. J is TRBJ1-1 and V is TRBV7-9; D not resolved. Germline CDR1 is SEHNR and CDR2 is FQNEAQ (reference sequence). The CDR3 extends over 13 amino acids. As DNA, the CDR3 is TGTGCCAGCAGTTTAGACCAGGAGGCTGAAGCTTTCTTT. This gives the protein CASSLDQEAEAFF. Variable domain in full (rest from reference TRBV7-9 and TRBJ1-1): DTGVSQNPRHKITKRGQNVTFRCDPISEHNRLYWYRQTLGQGPEFLTYFQNEAQLEKSRLLSDRFSAERPKGSFSTLEIQRTEQGDSAMYLCASSLDQEAEAFFGQGTRLTVV.

The rearrangement uses TRBV5-6 and TRBJ2-1, with 15 bases fitting TRBD2. Germline CDR1 is SGHDT and CDR2 is YYEEEE. The CDR3 has 18 residues. With 5 bases clipped from V and 5 bases from J, the junction kept 11 bases outside the gene matches. The CDR3 reads CASSHRGLAGGPNNEQFF. The DNA of the CDR3 is TGTGCCAGCAGTCACCGGGGACTAGCGGGAGGTCCCAACAATGAGCAGTTCTTC.

The chain combines TRBV2 with TRBJ1-1, with 7 bases aligning to TRBD1. The germline V gene has CDR1 SNHLY and CDR2 FYNNEI. With 9 bases clipped from V and 4 bases from J, the junction kept 8 bases outside the gene matches. This CDR3 comprises 13 residues. The CDR3 DNA reads as TGTGCCAGACAGGGGTATTCCCCCACTGAAGCTTTCTTT. Translating it yields CARQGYSPTEAFF. The entire variable domain, with the rest obtained from reference TRBV2 and TRBJ1-1, is as follows: EPEVTQTPSHQVTQMGQEVILRCVPISNHLYFYWYRQILGQKVEFLVSFYNNEISEKSEIFDDQFSVERPDGSNFTLKIRSTKLEDSAMYFCARQGYSPTEAFFGQGTRLTVV.